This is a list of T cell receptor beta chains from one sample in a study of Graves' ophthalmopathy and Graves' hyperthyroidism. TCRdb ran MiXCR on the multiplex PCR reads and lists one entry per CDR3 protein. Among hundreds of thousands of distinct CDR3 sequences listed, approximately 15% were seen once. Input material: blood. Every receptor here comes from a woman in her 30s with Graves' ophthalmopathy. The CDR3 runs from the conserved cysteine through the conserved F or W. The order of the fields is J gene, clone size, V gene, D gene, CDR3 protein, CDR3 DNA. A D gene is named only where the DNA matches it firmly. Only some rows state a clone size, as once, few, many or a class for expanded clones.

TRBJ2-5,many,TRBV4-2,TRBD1,CASSQERGQGAQETQYF,TGTGCCAGCAGCCAAGAGAGGGGACAGGGGGCCCAAGAGACCCAGTACTTC
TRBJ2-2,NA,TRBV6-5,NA,CASSYSYGGYTGELFF,TGTGCCAGCAGTTACTCGTACGGGGGCTACACCGGGGAGCTGTTTTTT
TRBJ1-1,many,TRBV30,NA,CAWTQVLRTEAFF,TGTGCCTGGACTCAGGTGTTGCGCACTGAAGCTTTCTTT
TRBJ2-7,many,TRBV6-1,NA,CASRIGLASYEQYF,TGTGCCAGCAGAATCGGCTTGGCTTCCTACGAGCAGTACTTC
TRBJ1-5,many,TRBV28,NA,CASSLPGDAQHF,TGTGCCAGCAGTTTACCCGGGGATGCCCAGCATTTT
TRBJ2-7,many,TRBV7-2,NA,CASSAGQSYEQYF,TGTGCCAGCAGCGCCGGACAGAGCTACGAGCAGTACTTC
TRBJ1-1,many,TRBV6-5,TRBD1,CASNRQGGMNTEAFF,TGTGCCAGCAACCGACAGGGGGGTATGAACACTGAAGCTTTCTTT
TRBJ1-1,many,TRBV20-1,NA,CSAFSHLNTEAFF,TGCAGTGCTTTTTCTCACCTGAACACTGAAGCTTTCTTT
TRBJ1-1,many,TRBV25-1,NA,CASREGLGEAFF,TGTGCCAGCAGGGAGGGCCTCGGGGAAGCTTTCTTT
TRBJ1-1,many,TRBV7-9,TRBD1,CASSPRQGEAFF,TGTGCCAGCAGCCCCCGACAGGGTGAAGCTTTCTTT
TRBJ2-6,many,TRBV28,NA,CASLATGHSGANVLTF,TGTGCCAGCCTCGCCACAGGGCACTCTGGGGCCAACGTCCTGACTTTC
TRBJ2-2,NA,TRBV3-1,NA,CASSYPMTPTGELFF,TGTGCCAGCAGCTACCCCATGACTCCTACCGGGGAGCTGTTTTTT
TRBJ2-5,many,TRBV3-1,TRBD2,CASMRRGEETQYF,TGTGCCAGCATGAGGCGGGGGGAAGAGACCCAGTACTTC
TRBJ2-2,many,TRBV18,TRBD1,CASSPTNRGLNTGELFF,TGTGCCAGCTCACCAACAAACAGGGGCCTTAACACCGGGGAGCTGTTTTTT
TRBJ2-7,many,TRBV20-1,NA,CSAGGPGIYEQYF,TGCAGTGCTGGGGGACCAGGGATCTACGAGCAGTACTTC
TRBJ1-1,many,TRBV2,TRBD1,CASSGQGGGTEAFF,TGTGCCAGCAGTGGACAGGGCGGCGGCACTGAAGCTTTCTTT
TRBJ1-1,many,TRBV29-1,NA,CSVEGGETEAFF,TGCAGCGTTGAAGGTGGGGAAACTGAAGCTTTCTTT
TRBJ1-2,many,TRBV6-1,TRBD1,CASRMGTGRSYTF,TGTGCCAGCAGGATGGGGACAGGGCGGTCCTACACCTTC
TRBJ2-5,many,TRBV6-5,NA,CASKVTVPKETQYF,TGTGCCAGCAAGGTTACGGTCCCAAAAGAGACCCAGTACTTC
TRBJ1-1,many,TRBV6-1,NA,CASTPPHENTEAFF,TGTGCCAGCACCCCACCCCATGAGAACACTGAAGCTTTCTTT
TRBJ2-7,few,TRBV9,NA,CASSPMDPTYEQYF,TGTGCCAGCAGCCCCATGGACCCGACCTACGAGCAGTACTTC
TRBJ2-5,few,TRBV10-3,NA,CAISDTLGGRVQETQYF,TGTGCCATCAGTGACACGCTGGGGGGGCGCGTCCAAGAGACCCAGTACTTC
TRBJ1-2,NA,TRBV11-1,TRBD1,CASSLSTGAPFYGYTF,TGTGCCAGCAGCCTGTCAACAGGGGCCCCATTCTATGGCTACACCTTC
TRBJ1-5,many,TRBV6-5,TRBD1,CASRGQGGNQPQHF,TGTGCCAGCAGAGGACAGGGCGGCAATCAGCCCCAGCATTTT
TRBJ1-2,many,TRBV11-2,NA,CASSLRQLDNYGYTF,TGTGCCAGCAGTCTTCGACAGCTCGATAACTATGGCTACACCTTC
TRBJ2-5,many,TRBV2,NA,CASRPYPGETQYF,TGTGCCAGCCGTCCTTACCCTGGAGAGACCCAGTACTTC
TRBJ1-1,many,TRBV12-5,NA,CASGRWDEAVDTEAFF,TGTGCTAGTGGTCGCTGGGACGAGGCGGTGGACACTGAAGCTTTCTTT
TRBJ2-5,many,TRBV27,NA,CASRLGGSGTELGETQYF,TGTGCCAGCAGGCTAGGGGGGTCCGGGACAGAGCTGGGGGAGACCCAGTACTTC
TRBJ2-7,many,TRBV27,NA,CASGLAWAYEQYF,TGTGCCAGCGGGTTAGCATGGGCCTACGAGCAGTACTTC
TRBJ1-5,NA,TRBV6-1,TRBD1,CASSEGTGAAQPQHF,TGTGCCAGCAGTGAAGGGACAGGAGCAGCTCAGCCCCAGCATTTT
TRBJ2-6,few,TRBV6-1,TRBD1,CASSRPMRGPGANVLTF,TGTGCCAGCAGTCGCCCAATGAGGGGGCCAGGGGCCAACGTCCTGACTTTC
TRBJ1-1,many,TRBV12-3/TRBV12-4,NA,CASSPGGGGAEAFF,TGTGCCAGCAGCCCTGGAGGAGGAGGGGCTGAAGCTTTCTTT
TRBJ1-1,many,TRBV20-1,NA,CSAVDEGGGTEAFF,TGCAGTGCTGTAGACGAGGGGGGTGGGACTGAAGCTTTCTTT
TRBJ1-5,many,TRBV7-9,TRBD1,CASTLPGTGGLMEDQPQHF,TGTGCCAGCACGCTACCCGGGACAGGGGGGTTAATGGAGGATCAGCCCCAGCATTTT
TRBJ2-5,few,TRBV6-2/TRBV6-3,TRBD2,CASSRAGVETQYF,TGTGCCAGCAGTAGAGCGGGGGTTGAGACCCAGTACTTC
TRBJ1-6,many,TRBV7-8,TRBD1,CASSQGGARNSPLHF,TGTGCCAGCAGCCAGGGGGGGGCTCGGAATTCACCCCTCCACTTT
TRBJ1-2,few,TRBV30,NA,CAWSVLGGEGYTF,TGTGCCTGGAGTGTTCTCGGGGGGGAGGGCTACACCTTC
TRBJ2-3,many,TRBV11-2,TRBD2,CASSFTSGRATGDTQYF,TGTGCCAGCAGCTTCACTAGCGGGAGGGCCACTGGAGATACGCAGTATTTT
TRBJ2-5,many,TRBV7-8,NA,CASSNRVFDETQYF,TGTGCCAGCAGTAACAGGGTTTTCGACGAGACCCAGTACTTC
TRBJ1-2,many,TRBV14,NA,CASSRARDLNYGYTF,TGTGCCAGCAGCCGAGCCAGGGATTTAAACTATGGCTACACCTTC
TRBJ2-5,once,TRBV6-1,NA,CASSEGPGTQETQYF,TGTGCCAGCAGTGAAGGGCCCGGGACCCAAGAGACCCAGTACTTC
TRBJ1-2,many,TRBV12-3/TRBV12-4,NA,CASKLTGDYGYTF,TGTGCCAGCAAGCTGACGGGCGACTATGGCTACACCTTC
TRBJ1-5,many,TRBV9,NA,CASSVHRRGPPLWGYSNQPQHF,TGTGCCAGCAGCGTCCACCGTAGGGGTCCTCCATTGTGGGGATATAGCAATCAGCCCCAGCATTTT
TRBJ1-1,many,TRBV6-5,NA,CASSYLSSGRRGEAFF,TGTGCCAGCAGTTACTTATCCTCTGGGAGGAGGGGTGAAGCTTTCTTT
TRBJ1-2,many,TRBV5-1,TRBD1,CASSPGQGRIGYTF,TGCGCCAGCAGCCCCGGACAGGGGCGTATCGGCTACACCTTC
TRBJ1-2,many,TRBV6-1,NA,CASSQRTARVSEGYTF,TGTGCCAGCAGTCAAAGGACAGCCCGAGTATCGGAAGGCTACACCTTC
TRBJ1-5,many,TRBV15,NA,CATSREAGNQPQHF,TGTGCCACCAGCAGAGAGGCGGGGAATCAGCCCCAGCATTTT
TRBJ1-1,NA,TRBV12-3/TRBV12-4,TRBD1,CASSLDDWGGGAGTEAFF,TGTGCCAGCAGTTTAGACGATTGGGGAGGGGGCGCCGGCACTGAAGCTTTCTTT
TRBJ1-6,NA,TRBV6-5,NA,CASSSQYNSPLHF,TGTGCCAGCAGTTCTCAATATAATTCACCCCTCCACTTT
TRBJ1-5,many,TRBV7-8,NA,CASSRQGNSNQPQHF,TGTGCCAGCAGCCGGCAGGGCAATAGCAATCAGCCCCAGCATTTT
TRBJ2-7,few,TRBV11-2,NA,CASSKDRRSYYEQYF,TGTGCCAGCAGCAAAGACAGGAGATCCTATTACGAGCAGTACTTC
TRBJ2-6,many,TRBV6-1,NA,CASTRRSGANVLTF,TGTGCCAGCACACGGCGCTCTGGGGCCAACGTCCTGACTTTC
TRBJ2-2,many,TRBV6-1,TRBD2,CASRQGLAGPTGELFF,TGTGCCAGCAGACAGGGGCTAGCGGGACCCACCGGGGAGCTGTTTTTT